The rows below give T cell receptor beta chains drawn from one sample of a study of radiotherapy plus CTLA-4 blockade in lung cancer. Clones were sequenced by immunoSEQ multiplex PCR, and TCRdb holds only the in-frame ones, with some missing. In the table there are about 38,000 clones, about 68% of which are singletons. The sample in question was peripheral blood, obtained from a patient treated with radiotherapy plus ipilimumab. These receptor sequences come from a human donor with non-small cell lung cancer who had stable disease on radiotherapy plus ipilimumab. Both conserved end residues are part of each CDR3. Fields, in order: clone size, D gene, J gene, V gene, CDR3 protein. D genes are given only for firm matches. The listing skips clone size in some rows; elsewhere it reads once, few, many or a size class.

abundance: -; d_gene: -; j_gene: TRBJ1-1; v_gene: TRBV9; CDR3aa: CASSVANQVNTEAFF
abundance: -; d_gene: -; j_gene: TRBJ1-1; v_gene: TRBV5-6; CDR3aa: CASSLNLEAFF
abundance: -; d_gene: -; j_gene: TRBJ1-1; v_gene: TRBV5-1; CDR3aa: CASSFGRSIRRLNTEAFF
abundance: -; d_gene: -; j_gene: TRBJ1-4; v_gene: TRBV7-9; CDR3aa: CASSARTGEKLFF
abundance: -; d_gene: -; j_gene: TRBJ1-2; v_gene: TRBV4-3; CDR3aa: CASSPGTLYSYTF
abundance: -; d_gene: -; j_gene: TRBJ1-5; v_gene: TRBV7-9; CDR3aa: CASSLGRGGQPQHF
abundance: -; d_gene: TRBD2; j_gene: TRBJ2-3; v_gene: TRBV19; CDR3aa: CASSIGRDTQYF
abundance: -; d_gene: TRBD1; j_gene: TRBJ2-2; v_gene: TRBV7-6; CDR3aa: CASSLSQGSYTGELFF
abundance: -; d_gene: -; j_gene: TRBJ2-1; v_gene: TRBV5-1; CDR3aa: CASSHRSSYNEQFF
abundance: few; d_gene: -; j_gene: TRBJ1-6; v_gene: TRBV5-1; CDR3aa: CASSSAGSSNSPLHF
abundance: -; d_gene: TRBD1; j_gene: TRBJ2-5; v_gene: TRBV9; CDR3aa: CASSRSGTGGQETQYF
abundance: -; d_gene: TRBD1; j_gene: TRBJ2-1; v_gene: TRBV4-3; CDR3aa: CASSQDLLRQGGNNEQFF
abundance: -; d_gene: TRBD2; j_gene: TRBJ2-1; v_gene: TRBV2; CDR3aa: CASRPNPTGLAGGRGYNEQFF
abundance: -; d_gene: -; j_gene: TRBJ2-1; v_gene: TRBV10-1; CDR3aa: CASSESSGTAGYNEQFF
abundance: -; d_gene: TRBD2; j_gene: TRBJ2-1; v_gene: TRBV6-7; CDR3aa: CASSYWGGGANNEQFF
abundance: once; d_gene: -; j_gene: TRBJ1-5; v_gene: TRBV4-1; CDR3aa: CASSQDDGQPQHF
abundance: -; d_gene: TRBD1; j_gene: TRBJ1-1; v_gene: TRBV25-1; CDR3aa: CASILTGGRTEAFF
abundance: once; d_gene: -; j_gene: TRBJ2-5; v_gene: TRBV6-5; CDR3aa: CASSYYRGNKETQYF
abundance: few; d_gene: -; j_gene: TRBJ1-3; v_gene: TRBV4-3; CDR3aa: CASSQDLLYGNTIYF
abundance: -; d_gene: -; j_gene: TRBJ2-5; v_gene: TRBV28; CDR3aa: CASSSPGTFQETQYF
abundance: few; d_gene: -; j_gene: TRBJ1-4; v_gene: TRBV19; CDR3aa: CASSTSRGANEKLFF
abundance: -; d_gene: -; j_gene: TRBJ1-4; v_gene: TRBV5-6; CDR3aa: CASSSPSGSEKLFF
abundance: -; d_gene: -; j_gene: TRBJ1-2; v_gene: TRBV11-2; CDR3aa: CASSLGGFLGYTF
abundance: few; d_gene: -; j_gene: TRBJ2-1; v_gene: TRBV28; CDR3aa: CASTSPSGGAIEQFF
abundance: -; d_gene: -; j_gene: TRBJ2-3; v_gene: TRBV7-2; CDR3aa: CASRRGGVSTDTQYF
abundance: -; d_gene: -; j_gene: TRBJ1-6; v_gene: TRBV11-2; CDR3aa: CASSLVWGGNSPLHF
abundance: -; d_gene: -; j_gene: TRBJ1-5; v_gene: TRBV30; CDR3aa: CAGRGGGSNQPQHF
abundance: -; d_gene: -; j_gene: TRBJ1-5; v_gene: TRBV6-1; CDR3aa: CASSVRGGANQPQHF
abundance: -; d_gene: -; j_gene: TRBJ2-3; v_gene: TRBV7-2; CDR3aa: CASSLGEHTQYF
abundance: -; d_gene: -; j_gene: TRBJ1-2; v_gene: TRBV6-5; CDR3aa: CASSYGGGAYGYTF
abundance: -; d_gene: TRBD2; j_gene: TRBJ2-7; v_gene: TRBV4-3; CDR3aa: CASSQDLSGGAENEQYF
abundance: -; d_gene: -; j_gene: TRBJ2-2; v_gene: TRBV18; CDR3aa: CASPLAGGNTGELFF
abundance: once; d_gene: TRBD1; j_gene: TRBJ2-3; v_gene: TRBV10-3; CDR3aa: CATSQTGTGSDTQYF
abundance: -; d_gene: TRBD1; j_gene: TRBJ1-5; v_gene: TRBV2; CDR3aa: CASSEQGVNQPQHF
abundance: -; d_gene: TRBD1; j_gene: TRBJ1-4; v_gene: TRBV6-6; CDR3aa: CASSQGGREKLFF
abundance: -; d_gene: TRBD1; j_gene: TRBJ1-5; v_gene: TRBV30; CDR3aa: CACNQGTVYSNQPQHF
abundance: -; d_gene: -; j_gene: TRBJ2-1; v_gene: TRBV13; CDR3aa: CASSPKRDHEQFF
abundance: -; d_gene: TRBD1; j_gene: TRBJ1-5; v_gene: TRBV19; CDR3aa: CASNAGGWTQHF
abundance: -; d_gene: -; j_gene: TRBJ1-2; v_gene: TRBV6-5; CDR3aa: CASSDGGAGYGYTF
abundance: -; d_gene: -; j_gene: TRBJ1-5; v_gene: TRBV7-6; CDR3aa: CASSTHSNQPQHF
abundance: -; d_gene: -; j_gene: TRBJ2-7; v_gene: TRBV19; CDR3aa: CASSRATGYEQYF
abundance: medium-sized; d_gene: -; j_gene: TRBJ1-5; v_gene: TRBV6-5; CDR3aa: CASSITNDQPQHF
abundance: -; d_gene: TRBD1; j_gene: TRBJ1-1; v_gene: TRBV29-1; CDR3aa: CSVPRQGGGTEAFF
abundance: -; d_gene: TRBD2; j_gene: TRBJ2-3; v_gene: TRBV15; CDR3aa: CATSRGTSGGATQYF
abundance: -; d_gene: -; j_gene: TRBJ1-2; v_gene: TRBV6-5; CDR3aa: CASSAQGRGYTF
abundance: -; d_gene: -; j_gene: TRBJ2-2; v_gene: TRBV7-3; CDR3aa: CASRPQPNTGELFF
abundance: once; d_gene: -; j_gene: TRBJ2-2; v_gene: TRBV19; CDR3aa: CASSIVWGPGELFF
abundance: -; d_gene: -; j_gene: TRBJ1-5; v_gene: TRBV2; CDR3aa: CASSEPLARVRNQPQHF